The text below deals with one T cell receptor (beta chain). Antigen: not known. These data come from a study of OX40 agonist ivuxolimab in advanced cancers. Across the whole study: Head and neck, renal cell, melanoma or hepatocellular carcinoma were the cancers that dose-escalation patients had. Partial responses were achieved by three patients, of whom one had hepatocellular carcinoma and two had cutaneous melanoma.

Whole-study findings and limits: Those patients achieving a partial response at 0.1-3.0 mg/kg showed among the lowest clonal expansion.

Blood got drawn at baseline, again on cycle 4 day 1, and then on cycle 7 day 1. Some clones are missing from TCRdb's copy, which holds only in-frame ones; the method was immunoSEQ multiplex PCR. The sample has roughly 50,000 clones, 85% to 95% seen once; the top ten hold roughly 6.3%. Germline lookup yields CDR1 MDHEN and CDR2 SYDVKM. This CDR3 contains 16 residues. V was cut by 1 base and J by 0 bases, with 10 bases left in between. The V call is TRBV28, the J call TRBJ1-5, with D possibly matching TRBD1 (5 bases). The specimen comprised CD4+ or CD8+ T cells sorted from blood, sampled in a trial of the OX40 agonist ivuxolimab. The sequence was obtained from an adult with an advanced solid tumor such as melanoma, head and neck, liver or kidney cancer. The CDR3, as DNA: TGTGCCAGCAGTTTATACTGGGGGAATAGCAATCAGCCCCAGCATTTT. Its protein product is CASSLYWGNSNQPQHF. Combining the CDR3 with reference TRBV28 and TRBJ1-5 gives the whole variable domain DVKVTQSSRYLVKRTGEKVFLECVQDMDHENMFWYRQDPGLGLRLIYFSYDVKMKEKGDIPEGYSVSREKKERFSLILESASTNQTSMYLCASSLYWGNSNQPQHFGDGTRLSIL.